This is a list of T cell receptor beta chains from one sample in a study of T cell responses to AZD1222 COVID-19 vaccine. Data came from immunoSEQ multiplex PCR; TCRdb stores just in-frame clones and leaves some out. The sample shows 130,000 to 150,000 clones, 90% of them seen only once. The sample here was peripheral blood, taken on day 0 of AZD1222 vaccination. These receptor sequences come from an adult in good health. CDR3s include the opening cysteine and the closing phenylalanine or tryptophan. D genes are given only for firm matches. The size field is filled for only some rows; it gives once, few, many or a size class.

NA	TRBD2	TRBV7-2	TRBJ2-2	TGTGCCAGCAGCTTATCCCGTAACCTAGCGGGACTCGGGGAGCTGTTTTTT	CASSLSRNLAGLGELFF
NA	NA	TRBV5-4	TRBJ2-7	TGTGCCAGCAGCTGGACTCCTACCTACGAGCAGTACTTC	CASSWTPTYEQYF
few	NA	TRBV2	TRBJ1-3	TGTGCCAGCAGTGATGCAGGGCGCACCATATATTTT	CASSDAGRTIYF
NA	TRBD2	TRBV7-2	TRBJ2-5	TGTGCCAGCAGAAGAGGGACTAGCGGGGGGCCTAGGGAGACCCAGTACTTC	CASRRGTSGGPRETQYF
NA	TRBD2	TRBV7-2	TRBJ2-7	TGTGCCAGCAGCTCCCGTAGCGGGGGGGGTTGGGAGCAGTACTTC	CASSSRSGGGWEQYF
NA	TRBD2	TRBV11-3	TRBJ2-2	TGTGCCAGCAGCTTAGATCAAGTGAGCGGGAGTGGGGAGCTGTTTTTT	CASSLDQVSGSGELFF
NA	TRBD2	TRBV7-2	TRBJ2-3	TGTGCCAGCAGACAAGCGGGGATCACAGATACGCAGTATTTT	CASRQAGITDTQYF
NA	NA	TRBV5-4	TRBJ2-5	TGTGCCAGCAGTCAGGAGGGTGTATATGTGGAGACCCAGTACTTC	CASSQEGVYVETQYF
once	NA	TRBV3-1/TRBV3-2	TRBJ1-4	TGTGCCAGCAGCCCGACCACAGGGTATAAGGTTGAAAAACTGTTTTTT	CASSPTTGYKVEKLFF
NA	NA	TRBV18	TRBJ1-1	TGTGCCAGCTCACCCCTAGGGGGGACCGGCACTGAAGCTTTCTTT	CASSPLGGTGTEAFF
NA	NA	TRBV7-6	TRBJ1-1	TGTGCCAGCAGCTTAAGACAGAACACTGAAGCTTTCTTT	CASSLRQNTEAFF
NA	NA	TRBV25-1	TRBJ2-3	TGTGCCAGCAGTTTGGCCCCAGATACGCAGTATTTT	CASSLAPDTQYF
NA	TRBD1	TRBV7-2	TRBJ2-3	TGTGCCAGCAGCCCGGGGGACAGGGGAACAGATACGCAGTATTTT	CASSPGDRGTDTQYF
NA	NA	TRBV7-9	TRBJ1-2	TGTGCCAGCAGCTCCTCAGAAAACTATGGCTACACCTTC	CASSSSENYGYTF
NA	NA	TRBV27	TRBJ2-1	TGTGCCAGCAGTTTTCTCGGGGGCATGGGGTTGAATGAGCAGTTCTTC	CASSFLGGMGLNEQFF
NA	NA	TRBV2	TRBJ2-1	TGTGCCAGCAGTGCCTGGAGCGAGCAGTTCTTC	CASSAWSEQFF
NA	NA	TRBV15	TRBJ1-2	TGTGCCACCAGCAGTGGTACAGGATCTAACTATGGCTACACCTTC	CATSSGTGSNYGYTF
NA	NA	TRBV19	TRBJ2-3	TGTGCCAGTAGTATAGTAGAGGGTTGGCCAGATACGCAGTATTTT	CASSIVEGWPDTQYF
NA	NA	TRBV30	TRBJ1-4	TGTGCCTGGGAACAGGGTCAAACGGGGAAACTGTTTTTT	CAWEQGQTGKLFF
NA	NA	TRBV21-1	TRBJ1-1	TGTGCCAGCAGCAGGCGGCGATTGAACACTGAAGCTTTCTTT	CASSRRRLNTEAFF
NA	TRBD2	TRBV19	TRBJ2-3	TGTGCCAGTACCCAAGGACTAGCGGGAGGCCGGACCCTCACAGATACGCAGTATTTT	CASTQGLAGGRTLTDTQYF
NA	TRBD1	TRBV7-2	TRBJ1-6	TGTGCCAGCAGGCGTATCCAGGGGGAATCACCCCTCCACTTT	CASRRIQGESPLHF
NA	NA	TRBV4-1	TRBJ1-2	TGCGCCAGCAGCCAAGATTCAGGGGCGGTCGGCTACACCTTC	CASSQDSGAVGYTF
NA	NA	TRBV19	TRBJ1-5	TGTGCCAGTCATTTGACCGGGGATAATCAGCCCCAGCATTTT	CASHLTGDNQPQHF
NA	TRBD1	TRBV7-8	TRBJ1-2	TGTGCCAGCAGCTCGCCCGGACAGGGCCTGTATGGCTACACCTTC	CASSSPGQGLYGYTF
NA	TRBD2	TRBV9	TRBJ2-2	TGTGCCAGCAGCCGACTAGCGGAAAACACCGGGGAGCTGTTTTTT	CASSRLAENTGELFF
NA	TRBD2	TRBV6-5	TRBJ2-1	TGTGCCAGCAGACGACTAGCGGGCGGACTTCGGGAGCAGTTCTTC	CASRRLAGGLREQFF
few	NA	TRBV11-3	TRBJ2-7	TGTGCCAGCAGCCAAGGGACGGAACCCACCTACGAGCAGTACTTC	CASSQGTEPTYEQYF
NA	NA	TRBV7-6	TRBJ2-1	TGTGCCAGCGAAGGGGTCGGGGCTCATGAGCAGTTCTTC	CASEGVGAHEQFF